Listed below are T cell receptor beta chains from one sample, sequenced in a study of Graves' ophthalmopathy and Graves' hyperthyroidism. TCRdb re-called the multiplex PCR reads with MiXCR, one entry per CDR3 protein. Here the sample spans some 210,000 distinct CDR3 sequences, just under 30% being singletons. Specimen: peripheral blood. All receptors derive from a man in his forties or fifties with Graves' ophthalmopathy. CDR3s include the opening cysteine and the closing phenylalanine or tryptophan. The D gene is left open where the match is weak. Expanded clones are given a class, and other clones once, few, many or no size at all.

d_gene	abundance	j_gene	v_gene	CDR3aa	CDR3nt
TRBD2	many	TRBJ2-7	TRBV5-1	CASSLASGISYEQYF	TGCGCCAGCAGCTTGGCTAGCGGGATCTCCTACGAGCAGTACTTC
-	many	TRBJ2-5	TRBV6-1	CASSQALQETQYF	TGTGCCAGCAGCCAGGCCTTGCAAGAGACCCAGTACTTC
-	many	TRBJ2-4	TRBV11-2	CASSPRGASSTKNIQYF	TGTGCCAGCAGTCCAAGGGGCGCTAGTTCTACCAAAAACATTCAGTACTTC
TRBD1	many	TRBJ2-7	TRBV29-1	CSVSGTGGSYEQYF	TGCAGCGTTTCCGGGACAGGAGGCTCCTACGAGCAGTACTTC
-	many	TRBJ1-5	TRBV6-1	CASSEDQPQHF	TGTGCCAGCAGTGAGGATCAGCCCCAGCATTTT
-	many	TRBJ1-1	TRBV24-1	CATSDPLQGAEAFF	TGTGCCACCAGTGACCCTCTACAGGGAGCTGAAGCTTTCTTT
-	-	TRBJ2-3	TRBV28	CASSLTEGDTDTQYF	TGTGCCAGCAGCTTGACCGAGGGGGACACAGATACGCAGTATTTT
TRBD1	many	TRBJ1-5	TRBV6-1	CASRSGQGGQPQHF	TGTGCCAGCAGGTCCGGACAGGGTGGGCAGCCCCAGCATTTT
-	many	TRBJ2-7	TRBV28	CASSLGQPGGQYF	TGTGCCAGCAGCCTAGGGCAGCCGGGCGGGCAGTACTTC
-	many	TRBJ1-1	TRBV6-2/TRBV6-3	CASSYSPMNTEAFF	TGTGCCAGCAGTTACTCTCCGATGAACACTGAAGCTTTCTTT
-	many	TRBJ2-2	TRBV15	CATSRDGEGSGELFF	TGTGCCACCAGCAGAGATGGAGAGGGGTCCGGGGAGCTGTTTTTT
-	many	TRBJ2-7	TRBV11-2	CASSPPGAQSYEQYF	TGTGCCAGCAGTCCACCTGGCGCTCAATCCTACGAGCAGTACTTC
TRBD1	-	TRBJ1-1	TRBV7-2	CASSLTTGDTEAFF	TGTGCCAGCAGCTTAACGACAGGGGACACTGAAGCTTTCTTT
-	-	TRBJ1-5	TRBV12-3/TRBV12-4	CASSLRDNQPQHF	TGTGCCAGCAGTTTACGGGACAATCAGCCCCAGCATTTT
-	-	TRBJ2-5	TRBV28	CASSFYFVGQETQYF	TGTGCCAGCAGTTTCTACTTTGTGGGACAAGAGACCCAGTACTTC
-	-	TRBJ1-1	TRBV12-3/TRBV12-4	CASRERFGTEAFF	TGTGCCAGCAGGGAGAGGTTCGGCACTGAAGCTTTCTTT
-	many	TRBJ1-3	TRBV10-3	CAISEGGPSSGNTIYF	TGTGCCATCAGTGAGGGGGGGCCCAGCTCTGGAAACACCATATATTTT
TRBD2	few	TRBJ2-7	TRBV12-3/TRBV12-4	CASSLGLAGVKGREQYF	TGTGCCAGCAGTTTAGGGCTAGCGGGAGTTAAAGGGCGCGAGCAGTACTTC
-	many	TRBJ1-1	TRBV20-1	CSARVGGLNTEAFF	TGCAGTGCTAGAGTTGGAGGGTTGAACACTGAAGCTTTCTTT
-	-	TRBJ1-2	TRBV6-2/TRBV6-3	CASSYSRAQGRLNYGYTF	TGTGCCAGCAGTTACTCGAGGGCCCAGGGACGGCTTAACTATGGCTACACCTTC
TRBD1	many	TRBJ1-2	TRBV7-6	CASSGGTGGGYTF	TGTGCCAGCAGCGGCGGGACAGGGGGCGGCTACACCTTC